This T cell receptor (beta chain) stems from a study of early T cells in non-severe SARS-CoV-2 infection. At the level of the study: Investigators sequenced bulk RNA drawn from unsorted whole blood, and chains remained unpaired. Whole-study findings and limits: In VDJdb matching, anti-spike CD8 responses were favored while private and CD4 specificities went missing.

Unique molecular identifier tags were affixed to discrete cDNA molecules. TCRdb ran MiXCR on the 5' RACE reads and lists one entry per CDR3 protein. The sample has roughly 64,000 distinct CDR3 sequences; 10% to 12% are singletons. In the case of this clonotype: What it binds is unknown.

Germline V lookup: CDR1 SEHNR, CDR2 FQNEAQ (reference sequence). CDR3 length equals 13 residues. V lost 1 base and J 3 bases, leaving 7 bases between the germline ends. The sequence derives from an adult who was a healthcare worker with PCR-confirmed SARS-CoV-2 infection or an uninfected control (not recorded which). V gene TRBV7-9 combines with J gene TRBJ2-7; no firm D call. Here the sequenced sample was whole blood, taken at baseline. Here the CDR3 DNA reads TGTGCCAGCAGCTTAGAGGAGTACTACGAGCAGTACTTC. It yields the protein CASSLEEYYEQYF.